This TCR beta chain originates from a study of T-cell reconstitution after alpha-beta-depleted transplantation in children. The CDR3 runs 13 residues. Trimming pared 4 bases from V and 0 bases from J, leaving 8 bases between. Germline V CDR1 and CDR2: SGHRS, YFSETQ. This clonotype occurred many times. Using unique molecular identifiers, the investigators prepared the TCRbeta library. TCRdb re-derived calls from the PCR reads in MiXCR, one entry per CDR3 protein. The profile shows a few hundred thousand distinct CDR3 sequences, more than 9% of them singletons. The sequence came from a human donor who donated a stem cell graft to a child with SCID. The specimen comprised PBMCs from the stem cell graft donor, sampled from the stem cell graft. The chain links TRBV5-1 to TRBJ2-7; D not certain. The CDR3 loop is CASSIGPSYEQYF. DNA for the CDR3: TGCGCCAGCAGCATAGGACCCTCCTACGAGCAGTACTTC.